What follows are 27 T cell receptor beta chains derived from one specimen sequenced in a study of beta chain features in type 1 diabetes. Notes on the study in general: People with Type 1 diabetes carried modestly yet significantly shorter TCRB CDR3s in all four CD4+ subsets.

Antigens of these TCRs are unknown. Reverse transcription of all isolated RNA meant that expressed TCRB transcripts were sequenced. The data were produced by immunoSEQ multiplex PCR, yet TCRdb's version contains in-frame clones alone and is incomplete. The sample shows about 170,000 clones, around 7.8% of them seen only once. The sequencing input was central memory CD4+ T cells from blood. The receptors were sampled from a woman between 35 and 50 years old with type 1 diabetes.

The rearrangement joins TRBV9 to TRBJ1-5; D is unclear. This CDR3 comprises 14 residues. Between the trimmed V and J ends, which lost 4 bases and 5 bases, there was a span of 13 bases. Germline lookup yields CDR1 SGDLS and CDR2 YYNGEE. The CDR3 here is CASSSDQVDQPQHF. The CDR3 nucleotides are TGTGCCAGCAGCAGTGATCAGGTAGATCAGCCCCAGCATTTT. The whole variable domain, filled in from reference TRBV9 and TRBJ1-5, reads DSGVTQTPKHLITATGQRVTLRCSPRSGDLSVYWYQQSLDQGLQFLIQYYNGEERAKGNILERFSAQQFPDLHSELNLSSLELGDSALYFCASSSDQVDQPQHFGDGTRLSIL.

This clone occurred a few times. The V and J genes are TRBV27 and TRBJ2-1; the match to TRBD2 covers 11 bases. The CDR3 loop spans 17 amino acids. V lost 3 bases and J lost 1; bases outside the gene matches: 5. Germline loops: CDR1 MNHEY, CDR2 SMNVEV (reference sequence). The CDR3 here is CASSFRLAGLSYNEQFF. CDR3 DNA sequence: TGTGCCAGCAGTTTCCGACTAGCGGGGCTGTCCTACAATGAGCAGTTCTTC.

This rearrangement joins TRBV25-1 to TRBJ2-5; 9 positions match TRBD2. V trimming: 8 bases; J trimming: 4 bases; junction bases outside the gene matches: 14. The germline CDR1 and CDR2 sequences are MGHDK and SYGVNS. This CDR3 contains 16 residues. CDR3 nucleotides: TGTGCCAGCCAAGCGGGGGGCGACCCCTTAGCAGAGACCCAGTACTTC. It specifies CASQAGGDPLAETQYF.

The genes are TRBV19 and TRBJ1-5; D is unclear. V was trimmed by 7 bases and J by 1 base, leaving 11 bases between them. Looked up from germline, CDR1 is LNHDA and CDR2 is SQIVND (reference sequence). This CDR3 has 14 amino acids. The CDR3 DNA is TGTGCCAGTAACCGACACGGAAGCAATCAGCCCCAGCATTTT. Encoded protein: CASNRHGSNQPQHF.

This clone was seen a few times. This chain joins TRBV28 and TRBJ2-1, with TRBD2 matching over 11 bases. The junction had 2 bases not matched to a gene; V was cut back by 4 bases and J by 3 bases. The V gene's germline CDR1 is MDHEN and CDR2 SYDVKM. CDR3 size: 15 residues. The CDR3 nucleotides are TGTGCCAGCAGTTCCCTAGCGGGAGGCTACAATGAGCAGTTCTTC. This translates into CASSSLAGGYNEQFF.

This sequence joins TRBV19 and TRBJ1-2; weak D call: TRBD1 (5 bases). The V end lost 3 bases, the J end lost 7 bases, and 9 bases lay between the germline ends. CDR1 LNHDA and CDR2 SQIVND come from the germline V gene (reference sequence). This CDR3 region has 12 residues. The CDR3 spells CASSIGGAGYTF. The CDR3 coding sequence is TGTGCCAGTAGTATCGGTGGGGCTGGCTACACCTTC.

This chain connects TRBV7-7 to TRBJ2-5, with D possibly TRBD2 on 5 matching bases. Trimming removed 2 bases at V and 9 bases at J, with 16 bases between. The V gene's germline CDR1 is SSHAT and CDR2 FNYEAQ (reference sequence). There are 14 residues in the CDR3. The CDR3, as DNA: TGTGCCAGCAGCTTACTCAGCAGTTCGGGGTCCCAGTACTTC. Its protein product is CASSLLSSSGSQYF.

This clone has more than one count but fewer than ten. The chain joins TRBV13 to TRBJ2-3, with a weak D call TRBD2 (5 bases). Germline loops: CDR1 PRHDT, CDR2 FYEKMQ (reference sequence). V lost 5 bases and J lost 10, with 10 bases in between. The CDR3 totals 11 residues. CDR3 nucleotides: TGTGCCAGCAGCCGGGGAGTCCCGCAGTATTTT. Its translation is CASSRGVPQYF.

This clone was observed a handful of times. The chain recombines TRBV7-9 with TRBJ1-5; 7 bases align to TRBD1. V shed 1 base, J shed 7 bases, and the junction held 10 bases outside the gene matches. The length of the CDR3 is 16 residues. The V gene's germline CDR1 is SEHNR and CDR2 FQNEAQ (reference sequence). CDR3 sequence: CASSLEAGSRGQPQHF. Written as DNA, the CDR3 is TGTGCCAGCAGCTTAGAGGCAGGGAGCAGGGGGCAGCCCCAGCATTTT.

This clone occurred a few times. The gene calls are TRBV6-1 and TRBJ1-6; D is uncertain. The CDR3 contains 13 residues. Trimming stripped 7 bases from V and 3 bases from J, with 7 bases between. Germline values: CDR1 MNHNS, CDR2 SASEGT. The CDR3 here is CASTEFYNSPLHF. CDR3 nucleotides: TGTGCCAGCACCGAGTTCTATAATTCACCCCTCCACTTT.

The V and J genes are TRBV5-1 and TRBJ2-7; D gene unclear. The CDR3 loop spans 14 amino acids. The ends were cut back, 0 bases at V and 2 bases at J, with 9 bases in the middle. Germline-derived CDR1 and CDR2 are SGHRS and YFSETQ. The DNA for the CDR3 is TGCGCCAGCAGCTTGGCAGGTCAGACCTACGAGCAGTACTTC. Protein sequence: CASSLAGQTYEQYF.

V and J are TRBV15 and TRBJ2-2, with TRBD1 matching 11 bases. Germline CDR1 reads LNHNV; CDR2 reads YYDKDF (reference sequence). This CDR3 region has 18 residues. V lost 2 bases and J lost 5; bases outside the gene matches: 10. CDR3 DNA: TGTGCCACCAGCAGAAGTATTGGACAGGGGGCTTGGACCGGGGAGCTGTTTTTT. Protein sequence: CATSRSIGQGAWTGELFF.

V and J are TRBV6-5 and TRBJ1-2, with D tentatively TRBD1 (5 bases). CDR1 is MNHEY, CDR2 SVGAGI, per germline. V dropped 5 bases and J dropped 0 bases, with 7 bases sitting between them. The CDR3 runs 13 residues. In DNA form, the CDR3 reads TGTGCCAGCAGTGACAGCTCTAACTATGGCTACACCTTC. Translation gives CASSDSSNYGYTF.

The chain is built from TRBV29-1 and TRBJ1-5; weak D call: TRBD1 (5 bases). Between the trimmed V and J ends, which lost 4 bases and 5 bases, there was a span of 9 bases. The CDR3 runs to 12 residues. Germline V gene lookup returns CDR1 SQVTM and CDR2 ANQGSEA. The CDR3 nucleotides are TGCAGCGTTGGGGGCACCGATCAGCCCCAGCATTTT. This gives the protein CSVGGTDQPQHF.

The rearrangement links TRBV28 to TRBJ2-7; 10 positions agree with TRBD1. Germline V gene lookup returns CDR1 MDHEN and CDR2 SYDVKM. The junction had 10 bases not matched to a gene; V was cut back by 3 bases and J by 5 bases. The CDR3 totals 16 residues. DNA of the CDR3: TGTGCCAGCAGTTTCTACCCGGGACAGGGGACTGACGAGCAGTACTTC. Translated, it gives CASSFYPGQGTDEQYF.

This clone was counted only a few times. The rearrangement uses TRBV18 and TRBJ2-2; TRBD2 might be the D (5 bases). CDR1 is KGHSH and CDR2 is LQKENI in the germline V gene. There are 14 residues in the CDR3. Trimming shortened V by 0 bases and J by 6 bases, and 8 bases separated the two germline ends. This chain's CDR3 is CASSPPGDSGELFF. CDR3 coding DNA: TGTGCCAGCTCACCACCGGGAGATTCCGGGGAGCTGTTTTTT.

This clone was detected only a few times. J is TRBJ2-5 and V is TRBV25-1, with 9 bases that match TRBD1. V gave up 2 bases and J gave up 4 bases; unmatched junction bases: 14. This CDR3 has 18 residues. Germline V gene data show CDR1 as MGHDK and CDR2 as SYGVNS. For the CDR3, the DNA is TGTGCCAGCAGTGAACGTGGACAGGGGAGTGATTTTAGAGAGACCCAGTACTTC. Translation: CASSERGQGSDFRETQYF.

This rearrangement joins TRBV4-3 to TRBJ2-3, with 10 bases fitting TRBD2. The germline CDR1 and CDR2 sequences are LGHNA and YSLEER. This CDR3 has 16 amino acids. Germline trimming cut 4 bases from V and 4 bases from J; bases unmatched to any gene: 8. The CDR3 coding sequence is TGCGCCAGCAGCCGAAGAACTAGCGGGAACCCAGATACGCAGTATTTT. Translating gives CASSRRTSGNPDTQYF.

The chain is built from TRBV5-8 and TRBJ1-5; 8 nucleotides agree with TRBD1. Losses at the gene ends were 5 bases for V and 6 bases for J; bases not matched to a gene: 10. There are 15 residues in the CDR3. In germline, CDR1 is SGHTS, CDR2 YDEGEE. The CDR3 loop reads CASSLTGVRGQPQHF. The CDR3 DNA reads TGTGCCAGCAGTTTGACAGGGGTGAGGGGTCAGCCCCAGCATTTT.

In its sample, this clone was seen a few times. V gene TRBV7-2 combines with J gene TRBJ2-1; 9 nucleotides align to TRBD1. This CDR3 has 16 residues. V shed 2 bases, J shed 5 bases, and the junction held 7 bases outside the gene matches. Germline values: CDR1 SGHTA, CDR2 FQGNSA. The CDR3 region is CASSLTGQGYDNEQFF. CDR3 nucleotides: TGTGCCAGCAGCTTAACGGGACAGGGCTACGACAATGAGCAGTTCTTC. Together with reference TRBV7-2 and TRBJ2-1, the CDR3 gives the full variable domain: GAGVSQSPSNKVTEKGKDVELRCDPISGHTALYWYRQSLGQGLEFLIYFQGNSAPDKSGLPSDRFSAERTGGSVSTLTIQRTQQEDSAVYLCASSLTGQGYDNEQFFGPGTRLTVL.

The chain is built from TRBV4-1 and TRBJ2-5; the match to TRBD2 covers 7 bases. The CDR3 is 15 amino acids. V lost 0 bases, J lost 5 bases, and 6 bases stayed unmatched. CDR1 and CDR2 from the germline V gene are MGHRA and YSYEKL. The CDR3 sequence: CASSQEPGGVETQYF. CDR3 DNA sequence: TGCGCCAGCAGCCAAGAACCGGGAGGCGTGGAGACCCAGTACTTC.

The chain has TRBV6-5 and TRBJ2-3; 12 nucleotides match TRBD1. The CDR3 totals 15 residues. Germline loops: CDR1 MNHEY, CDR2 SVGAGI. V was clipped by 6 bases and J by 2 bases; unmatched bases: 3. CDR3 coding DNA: TGTGCCAGCAGGGGACAGGGGGCAAACACAGATACGCAGTATTTT. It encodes CASRGQGANTDTQYF.

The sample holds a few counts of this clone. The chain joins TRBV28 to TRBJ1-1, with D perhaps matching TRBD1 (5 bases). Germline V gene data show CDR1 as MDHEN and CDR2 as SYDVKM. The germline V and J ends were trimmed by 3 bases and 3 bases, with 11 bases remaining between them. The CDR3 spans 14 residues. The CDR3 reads CASSFSGGDTEAFF. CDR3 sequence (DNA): TGTGCCAGCAGTTTCTCAGGAGGGGACACTGAAGCTTTCTTT.

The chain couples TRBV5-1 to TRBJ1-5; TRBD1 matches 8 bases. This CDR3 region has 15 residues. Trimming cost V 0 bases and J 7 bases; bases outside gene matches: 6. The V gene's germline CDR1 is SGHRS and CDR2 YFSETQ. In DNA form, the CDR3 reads TGCGCCAGCAGCTTGGAGGGAGACAGGGGCCAGCCCCAGCATTTT. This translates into CASSLEGDRGQPQHF.

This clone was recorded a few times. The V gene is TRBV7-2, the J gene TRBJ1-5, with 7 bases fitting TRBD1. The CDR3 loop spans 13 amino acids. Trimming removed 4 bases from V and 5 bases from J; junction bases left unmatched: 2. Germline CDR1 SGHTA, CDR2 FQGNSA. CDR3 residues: CASSSTGDQPQHF. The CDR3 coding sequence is TGTGCCAGCAGCTCCACAGGGGATCAGCCCCAGCATTTT.

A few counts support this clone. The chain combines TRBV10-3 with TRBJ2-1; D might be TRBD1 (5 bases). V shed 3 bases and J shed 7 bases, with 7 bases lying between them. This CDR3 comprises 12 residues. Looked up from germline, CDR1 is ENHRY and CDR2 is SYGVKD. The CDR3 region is CAISDRANEQFF. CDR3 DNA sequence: TGTGCCATCAGTGACAGGGCAAATGAGCAGTTCTTC.

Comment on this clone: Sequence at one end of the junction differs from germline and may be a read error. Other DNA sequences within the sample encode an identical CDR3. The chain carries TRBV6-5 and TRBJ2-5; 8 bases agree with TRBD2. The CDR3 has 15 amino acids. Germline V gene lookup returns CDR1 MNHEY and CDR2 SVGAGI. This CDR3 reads CASSYSAGVGETQYF. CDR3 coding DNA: TGTGCCAGCAGCTACTCAGCGGGAGTGGGAGAGACCCAGTACTTC.